Following are 5 T cell receptor beta chains from one sample sequenced in a study of blood T cell repertoires in COVID-19. TCRdb's copy holds only in-frame clones and misses some; the assay was immunoSEQ multiplex PCR. This sample has approximately 100,000 clones, with roughly nine tenths found just once. Sample: peripheral blood. These receptors all stem from a man in his fifties or sixties with acute or convalescent COVID-19.

The chain joins TRBV28 to TRBJ1-1; 7 bases are a match to TRBD1. This CDR3 has 14 amino acids. CDR1 and CDR2 from the germline V gene are MDHEN and SYDVKM. The V gene end was trimmed by 5 bases and the J gene end by 3 bases; junction bases not matched to a gene: 6. The CDR3 nucleotides are TGTGCCAGCAGTCTACCGGGACAGCACACTGAAGCTTTCTTT. Amino acid sequence: CASSLPGQHTEAFF.

This chain joins TRBV7-6 and TRBJ2-1; 9 bases align to TRBD2. The ends lost 1 base at V and 4 bases at J; junction bases unmatched: 8. Germline assignment: CDR1 SGHVS and CDR2 FNYEAQ. CDR3 length: 17 amino acids. The CDR3 DNA follows: TGTGCCAGCAGCTTAGAGAGCGGGAGGTCCCCTTACAATGAGCAGTTCTTC. Protein: CASSLESGRSPYNEQFF.

CDR3 DNA sequence: TGTGCCAGTAGGGGAGGGCCGGACACCGGGGAGCTGTTTTTT. It yields the protein CASRGGPDTGELFF. The genes are TRBV24-1 and TRBJ2-2; 7 nucleotides match TRBD2. The CDR3 has 14 amino acids. Germline CDR1 KGHDR, CDR2 SFDVKD. V dropped 11 bases and J dropped 3; count of bases not matched to a gene: 8.

The chain combines TRBV5-1 with TRBJ2-5; 9 nucleotides agree with TRBD2. Germline lookup yields CDR1 SGHRS and CDR2 YFSETQ. The CDR3 consists of 15 residues. The ends lost 1 base at V and 3 bases at J; junction bases unmatched: 4. CDR3 amino acids: CASSLKIAGEETQYF. CDR3 sequence (DNA): TGCGCCAGCAGCTTGAAGATAGCGGGAGAAGAGACCCAGTACTTC.

This chain connects TRBV27 to TRBJ2-2; 16 bases line up with TRBD2. The trim removed 11 bases at V and 5 bases at J, leaving 8 bases unmatched. From germline, CDR1 is MNHEY and CDR2 SMNVEV (reference sequence). The CDR3 covers 16 residues. This CDR3 is CASTGLAGGVTGELFF. In nucleotides, the CDR3 is TGTGCCTCCACGGGACTAGCGGGAGGGGTGACCGGGGAGCTGTTTTTT.